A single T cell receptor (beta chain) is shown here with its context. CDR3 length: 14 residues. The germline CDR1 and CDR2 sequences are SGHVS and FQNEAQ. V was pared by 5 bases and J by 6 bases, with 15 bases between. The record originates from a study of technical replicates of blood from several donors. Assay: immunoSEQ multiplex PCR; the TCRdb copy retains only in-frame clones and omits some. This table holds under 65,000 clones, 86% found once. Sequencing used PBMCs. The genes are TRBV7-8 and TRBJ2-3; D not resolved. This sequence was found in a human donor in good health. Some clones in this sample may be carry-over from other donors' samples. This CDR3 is CASSPVGSYDTQYF. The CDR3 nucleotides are TGTGCCAGCAGCCCAGTTGGTAGCTATGATACGCAGTATTTT.